This TCR beta chain was profiled in a study of blood T cell repertoires in COVID-19. About the research overall: COVID-19 samples from acute and convalescent phases originated in the United States, Italy and Spain. From T cells, B-cell-depleted T cells, or PBMCs came the material, which was cDNA or gDNA.

The CDR3 has 12 amino acids. Germline loops: CDR1 SNHLY, CDR2 FYNNEI. Trimming took off 2 bases at V and 5 bases at J, with 6 bases between the two ends. Original processing notes: Reference gene primer amplification yielded estimated nucleated cell counts. The method was immunoSEQ multiplex PCR; TCRdb's version includes in-frame clones alone and lacks a portion of them. The V and J calls and the clone size are those of that table, but D and trimming were determined from the DNA. The data hold around 60,000 clones, with nearly 95% observed a single time. The chain is built from TRBV2 and TRBJ1-2; a weak D match, TRBD1 (6 bases). The material sequenced was peripheral blood. The clonotype was recovered from a man aged 45-65 years with active COVID-19. The chain's CDR3 is CASSETGYGYTF. The CDR3 region has the DNA TGTGCCAGCAGTGAAACAGGGTATGGCTACACCTTC. The entire variable domain, with the rest obtained from reference TRBV2 and TRBJ1-2, is as follows: EPEVTQTPSHQVTQMGQEVILRCVPISNHLYFYWYRQILGQKVEFLVSFYNNEISEKSEIFDDQFSVERPDGSNFTLKIRSTKLEDSAMYFCASSETGYGYTFGSGTRLTVV.